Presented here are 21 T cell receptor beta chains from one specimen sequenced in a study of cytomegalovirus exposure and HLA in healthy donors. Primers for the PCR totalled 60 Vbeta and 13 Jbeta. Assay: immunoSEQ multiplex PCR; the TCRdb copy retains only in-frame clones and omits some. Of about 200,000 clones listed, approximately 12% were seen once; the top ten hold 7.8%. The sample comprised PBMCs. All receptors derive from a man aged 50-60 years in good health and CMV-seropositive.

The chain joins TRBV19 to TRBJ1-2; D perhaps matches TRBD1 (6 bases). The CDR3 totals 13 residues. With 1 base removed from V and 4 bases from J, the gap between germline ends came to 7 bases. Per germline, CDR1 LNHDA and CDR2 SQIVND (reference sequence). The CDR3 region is CASSIGRGYGYTF. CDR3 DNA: TGTGCCAGTAGTATAGGCAGGGGCTATGGCTACACCTTC.

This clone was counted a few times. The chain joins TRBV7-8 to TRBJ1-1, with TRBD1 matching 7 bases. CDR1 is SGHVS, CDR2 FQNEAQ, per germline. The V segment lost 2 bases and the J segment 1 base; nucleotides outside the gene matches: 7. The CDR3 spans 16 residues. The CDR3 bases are TGTGCCAGCAGCTTACTGACAGGGATGAAGAACACTGAAGCTTTCTTT. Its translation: CASSLLTGMKNTEAFF. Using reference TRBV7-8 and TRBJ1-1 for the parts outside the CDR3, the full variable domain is GAGVSQSPRYKVAKRGQDVALRCDPISGHVSLFWYQQALGQGPEFLTYFQNEAQLDKSGLPSDRFFAERPEGSVSTLKIQRTQQEDSAVYLCASSLLTGMKNTEAFFGQGTRLTVV.

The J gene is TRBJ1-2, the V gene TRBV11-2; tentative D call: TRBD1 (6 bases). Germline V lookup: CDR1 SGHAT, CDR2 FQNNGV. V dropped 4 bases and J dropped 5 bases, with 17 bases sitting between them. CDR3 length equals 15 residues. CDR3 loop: CASSSAGTSPYGYTF. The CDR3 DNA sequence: TGTGCCAGCAGCTCAGCCGGGACAAGCCCATATGGCTACACCTTC. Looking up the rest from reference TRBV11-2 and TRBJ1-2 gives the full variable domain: EAGVAQSPRYKIIEKRQSVAFWCNPISGHATLYWYQQILGQGPKLLIQFQNNGVVDDSQLPKDRFSAERLKGVDSTLKIQPAKLEDSAVYLCASSSAGTSPYGYTFGSGTRLTVV.

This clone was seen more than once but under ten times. Here the CDR3 reads CASSSMNTGELFF. CDR3 DNA sequence: TGTGCCAGCAGTTCAATGAACACCGGGGAGCTGTTTTTT. The chain carries TRBV6-6 and TRBJ2-2; unclear D gene. Germline loops: CDR1 MNHNY, CDR2 SVGAGI (reference sequence). This CDR3 region has 13 residues. V lost 4 bases and J lost 1, with 4 bases in between.

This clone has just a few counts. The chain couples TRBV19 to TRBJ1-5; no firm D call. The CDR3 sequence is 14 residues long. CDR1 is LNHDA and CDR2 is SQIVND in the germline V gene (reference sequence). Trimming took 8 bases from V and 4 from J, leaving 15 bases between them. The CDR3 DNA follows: TGTGCCAGTGCCCCCCGGGAGAGGAATCAGCCCCAGCATTTT. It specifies CASAPRERNQPQHF.

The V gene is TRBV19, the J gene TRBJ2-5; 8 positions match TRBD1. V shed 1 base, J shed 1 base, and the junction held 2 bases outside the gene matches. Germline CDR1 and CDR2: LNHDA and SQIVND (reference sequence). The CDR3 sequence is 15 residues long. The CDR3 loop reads CASSIGRGPQETQYF. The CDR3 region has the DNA TGTGCCAGTAGTATAGGCAGGGGGCCCCAAGAGACCCAGTACTTC.

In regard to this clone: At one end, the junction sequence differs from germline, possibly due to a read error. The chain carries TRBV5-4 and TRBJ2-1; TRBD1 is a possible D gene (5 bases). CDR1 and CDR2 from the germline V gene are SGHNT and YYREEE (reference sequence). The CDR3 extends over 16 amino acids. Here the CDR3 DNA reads TGTGCCAGCAGTTTGGATTCAGGGCCGTCCTACAATGAGCAGTTCTTC. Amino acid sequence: CASSLDSGPSYNEQFF. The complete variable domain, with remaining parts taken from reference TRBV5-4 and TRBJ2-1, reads ETGVTQSPTHLIKTRGQQVTLRCSSQSGHNTVSWYQQALGQGPQFIFQYYREEENGRGNFPPRFSGLQFPNYSSELNVNALELDDSALYLCASSLDSGPSYNEQFFGPGTRLTVL.

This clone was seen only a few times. This CDR3 is CASSFTLTAQAFF. CDR3 bases: TGTGCCAGCAGTTTCACGTTGACAGCGCAAGCTTTCTTT. The V call is TRBV6-5, the J call TRBJ1-1; tentative D call: TRBD1 (5 bases). V lost 4 bases, J lost 9 bases, and 15 bases lay in between. Germline CDR1 is MNHEY and CDR2 is SVGAGI. This CDR3 spans 13 amino acids.

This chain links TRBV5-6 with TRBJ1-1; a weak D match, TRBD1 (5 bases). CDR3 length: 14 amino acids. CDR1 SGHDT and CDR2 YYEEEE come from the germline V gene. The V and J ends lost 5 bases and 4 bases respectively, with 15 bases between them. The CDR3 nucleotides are TGTGCCAGCAGTCTTGACAGACGGAGCACTGAAGCTTTCTTT. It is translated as CASSLDRRSTEAFF.

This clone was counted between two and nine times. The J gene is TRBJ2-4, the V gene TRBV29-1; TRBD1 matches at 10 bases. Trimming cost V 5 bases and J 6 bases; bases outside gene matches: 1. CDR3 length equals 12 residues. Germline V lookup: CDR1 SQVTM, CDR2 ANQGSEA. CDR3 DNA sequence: TGCAGCGTTCGGACAGGGGGAAACATTCAGTACTTC. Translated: CSVRTGGNIQYF. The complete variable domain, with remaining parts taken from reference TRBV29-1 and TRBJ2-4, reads SAVISQKPSRDICQRGTSLTIQCQVDSQVTMMFWYRQQPGQSLTLIATANQGSEATYESGFVIDKFPISRPNLTFSTLTVSNMSPEDSSIYLCSVRTGGNIQYFGAGTRLSVL.

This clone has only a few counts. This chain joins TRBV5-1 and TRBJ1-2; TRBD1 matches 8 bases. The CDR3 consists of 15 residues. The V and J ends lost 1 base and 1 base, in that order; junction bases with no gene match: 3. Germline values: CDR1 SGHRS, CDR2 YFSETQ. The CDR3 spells CASSLRTGNNYGYTF. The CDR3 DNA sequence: TGCGCCAGCAGCTTGAGGACAGGGAATAACTATGGCTACACCTTC. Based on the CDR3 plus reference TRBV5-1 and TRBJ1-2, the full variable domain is KAGVTQTPRYLIKTRGQQVTLSCSPISGHRSVSWYQQTPGQGLQFLFEYFSETQRNKGNFPGRFSGRQFSNSRSEMNVSTLELGDSALYLCASSLRTGNNYGYTFGSGTRLTVV.

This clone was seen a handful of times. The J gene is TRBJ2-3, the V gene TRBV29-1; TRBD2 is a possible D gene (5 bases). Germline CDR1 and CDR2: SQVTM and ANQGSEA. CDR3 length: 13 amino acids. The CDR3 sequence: CTIRSGFTDTQYF. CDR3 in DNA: TGCACCATTAGGAGCGGATTCACAGATACGCAGTATTTT.

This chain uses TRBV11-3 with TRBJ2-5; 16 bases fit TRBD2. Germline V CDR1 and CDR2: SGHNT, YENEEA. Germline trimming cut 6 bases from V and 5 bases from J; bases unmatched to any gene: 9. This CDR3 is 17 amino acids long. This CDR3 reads CASSIGTSGGARETQYF. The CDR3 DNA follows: TGTGCCAGCAGTATCGGGACTAGCGGGGGGGCGAGGGAGACCCAGTACTTC.

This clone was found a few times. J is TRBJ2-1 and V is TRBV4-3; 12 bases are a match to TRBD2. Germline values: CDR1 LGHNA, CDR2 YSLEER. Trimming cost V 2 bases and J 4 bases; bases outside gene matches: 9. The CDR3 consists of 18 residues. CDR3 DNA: TGCGCCAGCAGCCAATACTTTACTAGCGGGGGGATGTACAATGAGCAGTTCTTC. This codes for CASSQYFTSGGMYNEQFF.

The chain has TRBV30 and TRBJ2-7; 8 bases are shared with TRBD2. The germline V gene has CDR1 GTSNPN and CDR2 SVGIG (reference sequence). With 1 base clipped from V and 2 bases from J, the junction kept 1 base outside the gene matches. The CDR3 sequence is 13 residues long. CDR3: CAWSGGGPYEQYF. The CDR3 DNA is TGTGCCTGGAGTGGCGGGGGGCCCTACGAGCAGTACTTC.

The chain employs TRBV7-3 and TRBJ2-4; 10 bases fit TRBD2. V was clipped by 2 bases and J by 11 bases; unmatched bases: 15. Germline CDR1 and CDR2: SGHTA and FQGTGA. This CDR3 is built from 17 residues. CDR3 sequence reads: CASSLVVVSGGEGLQYF. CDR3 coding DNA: TGTGCCAGCAGCTTAGTGGTAGTAAGCGGGGGGGAGGGTCTTCAGTACTTC.

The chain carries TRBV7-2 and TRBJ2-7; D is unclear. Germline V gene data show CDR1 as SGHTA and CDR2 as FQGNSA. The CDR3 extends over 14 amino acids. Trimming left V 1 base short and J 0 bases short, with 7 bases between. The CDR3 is CASSLDGASYEQYF. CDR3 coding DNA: TGTGCCAGCAGCTTAGACGGTGCCTCCTACGAGCAGTACTTC.

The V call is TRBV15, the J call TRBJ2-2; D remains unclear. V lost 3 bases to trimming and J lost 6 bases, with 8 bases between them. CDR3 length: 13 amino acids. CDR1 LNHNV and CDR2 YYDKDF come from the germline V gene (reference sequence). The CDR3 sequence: CATSRREPGELFF. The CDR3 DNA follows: TGTGCCACCAGCAGGCGAGAGCCCGGGGAGCTGTTTTTT.

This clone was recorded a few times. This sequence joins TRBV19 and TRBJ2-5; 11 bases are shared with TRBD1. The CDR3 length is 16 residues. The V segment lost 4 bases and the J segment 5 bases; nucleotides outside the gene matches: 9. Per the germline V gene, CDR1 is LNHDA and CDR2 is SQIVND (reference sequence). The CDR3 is CASSTPRTGGGETQYF. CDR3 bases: TGTGCCAGTAGTACCCCAAGGACAGGGGGCGGTGAGACCCAGTACTTC.

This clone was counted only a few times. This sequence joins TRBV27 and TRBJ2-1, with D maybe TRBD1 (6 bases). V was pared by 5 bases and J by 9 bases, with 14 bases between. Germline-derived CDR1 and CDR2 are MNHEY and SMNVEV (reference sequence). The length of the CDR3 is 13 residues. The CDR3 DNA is TGTGCCAGCAGTCCCAAGGGGGTCGGTGAGCAGTTCTTC. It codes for CASSPKGVGEQFF.

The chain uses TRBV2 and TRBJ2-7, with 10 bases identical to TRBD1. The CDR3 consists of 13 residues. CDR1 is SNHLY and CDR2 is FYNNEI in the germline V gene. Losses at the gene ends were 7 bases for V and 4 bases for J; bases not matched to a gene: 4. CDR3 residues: CASIRDRGYEQYV. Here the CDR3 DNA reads TGTGCCAGCATACGGGACAGGGGATACGAGCAGTACGTC.